These T cell receptor beta chains were read from a single sample in a study of regulatory T cells in long-lasting Graves disease. TCRdb analysed the multiplex PCR reads with MiXCR anew, one entry per CDR3 protein. The sample yields 650,000 to 700,000 distinct CDR3 sequences, 25% to 35% seen once. Specimen: peripheral blood mononuclear cells (PBMCs), collected when the disease was refractory, from a patient treated with antithyroid drugs. The source is a female donor with Graves disease. Both conserved end residues are part of each CDR3. The D gene is left open where the match is weak. A clone size is listed for some rows: how often the clone was seen (once, few, many), or a class if it is expanded.

V	J	size	D	length	DNA	CDR3
TRBV2	TRBJ1-1	many	-	14	TGTGCCAGCCGAACCTCGGTCCAGAACACTGAAGCTTTCTTT	CASRTSVQNTEAFF
TRBV28	TRBJ1-2	many	-	13	TGTGCCAGCAGTTTATTGGGCACCTATGGCTACACCTTC	CASSLLGTYGYTF
TRBV9	TRBJ2-1	-	-	15	TGTGCCAGCAGCGTAGAACGGGAGAGCATCAATGAGCAGTTCTTC	CASSVERESINEQFF
TRBV12-3/TRBV12-4	TRBJ2-5	few	TRBD2	17	TGTGCCAGCAGTAAAGGGGGGCTAGCGGGGGCCCAAGAGACCCAGTACTTC	CASSKGGLAGAQETQYF
TRBV6-9	TRBJ2-7	-	-	14	TGTGCCAGCAGTTATCCCGCGGACTCCTACGAGCAGTACTTT	CASSYPADSYEQYF
TRBV4-2	TRBJ1-2	-	-	16	TGTGCCAGCAGCCAAGAGAGGGCGGCCGCTAACTATGGCTACACCTTC	CASSQERAAANYGYTF
TRBV30	TRBJ1-5	-	-	13	TGTGCCTGGAGCACAGGTTACAATCAGCCCCAGCATTTT	CAWSTGYNQPQHF
TRBV27	TRBJ2-2	few	-	14	TGTGCCAGCAGTTTGGGCAGACACACCGGGGAGCTGTTTTTT	CASSLGRHTGELFF
TRBV6-2/TRBV6-3	TRBJ1-1	few	-	16	TGTGCCAGCAGTTACGGGGGTTGGGGCCTGAACACTGAAGCTTTCTTT	CASSYGGWGLNTEAFF
TRBV12-3/TRBV12-4	TRBJ1-1	-	TRBD1	13	TGTGCCAGCAAACGGGACAGGGCGAGCGAAGCTTTCTTT	CASKRDRASEAFF
TRBV11-2	TRBJ1-4	-	-	15	TGTGCCAGCAGCTCCGGACAGAGCACTAATGAAAAACTGTTTTTT	CASSSGQSTNEKLFF
TRBV12-3/TRBV12-4	TRBJ2-3	-	-	15	TGTGCCAGCAGTTCTCCGGAGTCTGACACAGATACGCAGTATTTT	CASSSPESDTDTQYF
TRBV6-1	TRBJ2-7	many	-	16	TGTGCCAGCAGAACCGGGACCCCAACATCGCCCTACGAGCAGTACTTC	CASRTGTPTSPYEQYF
TRBV5-1	TRBJ1-1	-	-	14	TGCGCCAGCAGCTTGGTGGACACGGGCGGTGAAGCTTTCTTT	CASSLVDTGGEAFF
TRBV7-9	TRBJ2-7	few	-	14	TGTGCCAGCAGCCCGCCACAGGTGCTCCACGAGCAGTACTTC	CASSPPQVLHEQYF
TRBV29-1	TRBJ1-1	-	-	10	TGCAGCGCTTGGGGGGATAAAGCTTTCTTT	CSAWGDKAFF
TRBV25-1	TRBJ2-5	-	-	12	TGTGCCAGCAGTGTTGCGCGGGAGACCCAGTACTTC	CASSVARETQYF
TRBV19	TRBJ1-2	once	-	15	TGTGCCAGTAGTATAGATCCGAGCGCGCAACGAGGCTACACCTTC	CASSIDPSAQRGYTF
TRBV6-1	TRBJ2-7	many	TRBD2	13	TGTGCCACCCACACTAGCGGGGCCTACGAGCAGTACTTC	CATHTSGAYEQYF
TRBV5-1	TRBJ1-6	few	-	15	TGCGCCAGCAGCTTGGACGGACAGTATAATTCACCCCTCCACTTT	CASSLDGQYNSPLHF
TRBV10-1	TRBJ2-2	-	-	14	TGCGCCAGCAGTGAGTCGTTAGGAGTCGGGGAGCTGTTTTTT	CASSESLGVGELFF
TRBV5-4	TRBJ1-1	-	-	12	TGTGCCAGCAGCTTGGATGTCACTGAAGCTTTCTTT	CASSLDVTEAFF
TRBV2	TRBJ1-2	many	TRBD1	12	TGTGCCAGCAGTCGGGACAGTTCCGGCTACACCTTC	CASSRDSSGYTF
TRBV14	TRBJ2-5	-	TRBD2	17	TGTGCCAGCAGCCAAGAGGGAGCGGGAGCTGGTGTAGAGACCCAGTACTTC	CASSQEGAGAGVETQYF
TRBV5-1	TRBJ2-1	few	-	15	TGCGCCAGCAGCCCCTGGCGGTCTGGGTACAATGAGCAGTTCTTC	CASSPWRSGYNEQFF
TRBV6-2/TRBV6-3	TRBJ1-2	-	-	14	TGTGCCAGCAGTGAAGAATCAGGGAACTATGGCTACACCTTC	CASSEESGNYGYTF
TRBV7-2	TRBJ2-4	once	TRBD1	13	TGTGCCAGCAGCCAGGGACAGGGGGGCATTCAGTACTTC	CASSQGQGGIQYF
TRBV20-1	TRBJ1-1	many	-	11	TGCAGTGCGCGGACTGGGCGTGAAGCTTTCTTT	CSARTGREAFF
TRBV2	TRBJ1-4	few	TRBD1	15	TGTGCCAGCAGGAAACAGGGGCCTATTAATGAAAAACTGTTTTTT	CASRKQGPINEKLFF
TRBV18	TRBJ2-7	-	TRBD2	15	TGTGCCAGCTCACCAAGGGACTACGGATCCTACGAGCAGTACTTC	CASSPRDYGSYEQYF
TRBV6-5	TRBJ1-3	-	-	15	TGTGCCAGCAGTTACGACCCACGCGACGCGAACACCATATATTTT	CASSYDPRDANTIYF